The 32 T cell receptor beta chains listed next were all sequenced from one sample in a study of blood T cell repertoires in COVID-19. The table came from immunoSEQ multiplex PCR; TCRdb's copy has only in-frame clones and leaves some out. The sample lists about 80,000 clones, 75% to 95% occurring once. Sequenced material: peripheral blood. These receptors were taken from a woman aged 50 to 60 in a cohort sampled during active COVID-19.

The chain joins TRBV4-1 to TRBJ1-1; TRBD1 might be the D (5 bases). The CDR3 runs 15 residues. Trimming stripped 0 bases from V and 5 bases from J, with 13 bases between. Germline CDR1 MGHRA, CDR2 YSYEKL. In nucleotides, the CDR3 is TGCGCCAGCAGCCAAGAACAACAGGTCCTTACTGAAGCTTTCTTT. Amino acid sequence: CASSQEQQVLTEAFF.

This clone was picked up a small number of times. V is TRBV18 and J is TRBJ1-6; D gene ambiguous. Germline V gene lookup returns CDR1 KGHSH and CDR2 LQKENI. Trimming took 1 base from V and 8 from J, leaving 6 bases between them. This CDR3 has 13 residues. CDR3 nucleotides: TGTGCCAGCTCACCACTGAGAGATTCACCCCTCCACTTT. This translates into CASSPLRDSPLHF.

The CDR3 bases are TGTGCCAGCGACTCAGCGGGCTATAATTCACCCCTCCACTTT. Translation: CASDSAGYNSPLHF. V gene TRBV6-5 combines with J gene TRBJ1-6, with D hard to call. This CDR3 contains 14 residues. Germline CDR1 and CDR2: MNHEY and SVGAGI. Deletions cut 8 bases from V and 3 bases from J, with 11 bases between.

The chain carries TRBV10-3 and TRBJ2-7, with D perhaps TRBD1 (6 bases). The V gene's germline CDR1 is ENHRY and CDR2 SYGVKD. Trimming shortened V by 6 bases and J by 6 bases, and 15 bases separated the two germline ends. The CDR3 is made up of 13 amino acids. The CDR3 DNA follows: TGTGCCATCAGCCGACAGGCGGACAGCGAGCAGTACTTC. Its translation: CAISRQADSEQYF.

V is TRBV3-1 (or the pseudogene TRBV3-2) and J is TRBJ1-2, with D unclear. V lost 0 bases and J 2 bases, leaving 4 bases between the germline ends. The CDR3 loop spans 13 amino acids. CDR1 and CDR2 (germline): LGHDT, YNNKEL (reference sequence). The CDR3 sequence is CASSQDLNYGYTF. CDR3 DNA sequence: TGTGCCAGCAGCCAAGATCTAAACTATGGCTACACCTTC.

CDR3 coding DNA: TGTGCCAGCCTTGGGACAGACACCTATGGCTACACCTTC. It specifies CASLGTDTYGYTF. This sequence joins TRBV6-5 and TRBJ1-2; 7 bases line up with TRBD1. Germline V CDR1 and CDR2: MNHEY, SVGAGI. Trimming took 8 bases from V and 4 from J; bases not matched to a gene: 7. This CDR3 has 13 amino acids.

J is TRBJ2-2 and V is TRBV7-8; TRBD2 might be the D (6 bases). The CDR3 has 15 amino acids. Trimming removed 5 bases from V and 2 bases from J, with 12 bases in between. Germline V gene sequence: CDR1 SGHVS, CDR2 FQNEAQ. The CDR3 nucleotides are TGTGCCAGCAGCCAAGGAGGGGTTAACACCGGGGAGCTGTTTTTT. It specifies CASSQGGVNTGELFF.

V and J are TRBV3-1 (or the pseudogene TRBV3-2) and TRBJ1-4; TRBD1 agrees at 11 bases. Germline-derived CDR1 and CDR2 are LGHDT and YNNKEL (reference sequence). V was pared by 2 bases and J by 7 bases, with 6 bases of the junction left unmatched. The CDR3 is made up of 16 amino acids. The CDR3: CASSQRGQGGREKLFF. The DNA for the CDR3 is TGTGCCAGCAGCCAACGGGGACAGGGGGGGCGTGAAAAACTGTTTTTT.

The V and J genes are TRBV5-1 and TRBJ2-3; 10 positions match TRBD2. The trim removed 4 bases at V and 0 bases at J, leaving 5 bases unmatched. The CDR3 loop spans 16 amino acids. CDR1 is SGHRS, CDR2 YFSETQ, per germline. CDR3 in amino acids: CASSTGLAESTDTQYF. In nucleotides, the CDR3 is TGCGCCAGCAGCACCGGACTAGCGGAAAGCACAGATACGCAGTATTTT.

The rearrangement uses TRBV11-2 and TRBJ1-2; weak D call: TRBD1 (5 bases). This CDR3 comprises 15 residues. The germline V gene encodes CDR1 SGHAT and CDR2 FQNNGV. The V end was cut by 2 bases, the J end by 4 bases, with 14 bases between. For the CDR3, the DNA is TGTGCCAGCAGCTTAAGCGCCGGCCAGGGCTATGGCTACACCTTC. Its translation is CASSLSAGQGYGYTF.

Only one count was recorded for this clone. The rearrangement joins TRBV5-1 to TRBJ2-1, with 7 bases fitting TRBD2. The CDR3 consists of 14 residues. CDR1 is SGHRS, CDR2 YFSETQ, per germline. The V and J ends lost 0 bases and 13 bases, in that order; junction bases with no gene match: 10. The CDR3 DNA sequence: TGCGCCAGCAGCTTGGATCTGTCGGGGGGAGATCAGTTCTTC. Translating it yields CASSLDLSGGDQFF.

V usage is TRBV2 and J usage is TRBJ2-2; no definite D call. The length of the CDR3 is 16 residues. Trimming cost V 3 bases and J 7 bases, with 18 bases left between them. CDR1 and CDR2 from the germline V gene are SNHLY and FYNNEI. CDR3 protein: CASSDRVRYRIGELFF. The DNA for the CDR3 is TGTGCCAGCAGTGATCGCGTAAGATATCGTATCGGGGAGCTGTTTTTT.

DNA for the CDR3: TGTGCCACAAAACCGGGACAGGGTAATGAAAAACTGTTTTTT. It yields the protein CATKPGQGNEKLFF. The chain uses TRBV7-8 and TRBJ1-4; 9 bases match TRBD1. Germline V gives CDR1 SGHVS, CDR2 FQNEAQ. The CDR3 totals 14 residues. J was trimmed by 4 bases and V by 10 bases; bases with no gene match: 7.

This clone was detected once. The V call is TRBV19, the J call TRBJ2-3; 10 bases map to TRBD1. The CDR3 is 15 amino acids. The ends lost 6 bases at V and 8 bases at J; junction bases unmatched: 11. CDR1 and CDR2 (germline): LNHDA, SQIVND (reference sequence). The CDR3 DNA reads as TGTGCCAGTAGCCCCGGGACAGGGGAAGTAGCTACGCAGTATTTT. Translated, it gives CASSPGTGEVATQYF.

The V call is TRBV6-5, the J call TRBJ1-1; 10 bases are shared with TRBD1. Germline V lookup: CDR1 MNHEY, CDR2 SVGAGI. The CDR3 contains 14 residues. The V segment lost 4 bases and the J segment 5 bases; nucleotides outside the gene matches: 4. CDR3 protein: CASSSGQGRTEAFF. Written as DNA, the CDR3 is TGTGCCAGCAGTTCGGGACAGGGGAGGACTGAAGCTTTCTTT.

The chain combines TRBV19 with TRBJ1-5; D is unclear. CDR1 is LNHDA and CDR2 is SQIVND in the germline V gene (reference sequence). The ends were cut back, 1 base at V and 5 bases at J, with 6 bases in the middle. The CDR3 covers 13 residues. DNA of the CDR3: TGTGCCAGTAGTATAGCTCTCCATCAGCCCCAGCATTTT. Translating gives CASSIALHQPQHF.

The rearrangement joins TRBV5-1 to TRBJ2-2; TRBD2 is a possible D gene (5 bases). The CDR3 totals 13 residues. Germline V gives CDR1 SGHRS, CDR2 YFSETQ. Between the trimmed V and J ends, which lost 4 bases and 6 bases, there was a span of 10 bases. The CDR3 region is CASSTGLPGELFF. The CDR3 nucleotides are TGCGCCAGCAGCACCGGACTCCCCGGGGAGCTGTTTTTT.

The chain carries TRBV5-1 and TRBJ2-7, with a weak D call TRBD2 (6 bases). V gave up 0 bases and J gave up 1 base, with 11 bases separating them. This CDR3 is 15 amino acids long. Germline assignment: CDR1 SGHRS and CDR2 YFSETQ. In nucleotides, the CDR3 is TGCGCCAGCAGCTTGGGGGGGGAGCCGTCCTACGAGCAGTACTTC. Translated, it gives CASSLGGEPSYEQYF. Filled out from reference TRBV5-1 and TRBJ2-7, the complete variable domain reads KAGVTQTPRYLIKTRGQQVTLSCSPISGHRSVSWYQQTPGQGLQFLFEYFSETQRNKGNFPGRFSGRQFSNSRSEMNVSTLELGDSALYLCASSLGGEPSYEQYFGPGTRLTVT.

This clone showed up just once. The V and J genes are TRBV19 and TRBJ1-5, with TRBD1 as a possible D gene (5 bases). Trimming cost V 3 bases and J 1 base, with 10 bases left between them. The CDR3 consists of 15 residues. Germline CDR1 LNHDA, CDR2 SQIVND (reference sequence). This CDR3 reads CASSIGGTSNQPQHF. CDR3 nucleotide sequence: TGTGCCAGTAGTATCGGGGGTACAAGCAATCAGCCCCAGCATTTT.

The J gene is TRBJ1-1, the V gene TRBV29-1; D is perhaps TRBD1 (5 bases). The CDR3 runs 14 residues. Trimming removed 5 bases at V and 1 base at J, with 14 bases between. The germline gives CDR1 SQVTM, CDR2 ANQGSEA. CDR3 sequence (DNA): TGCAGCGTTTTCAGGGTAGGGGCGAACACTGAAGCTTTCTTT. Its translation: CSVFRVGANTEAFF.

The chain joins TRBV19 to TRBJ1-5; 7 nucleotides agree with TRBD1. From germline, CDR1 is LNHDA and CDR2 SQIVND (reference sequence). V trimming: 8 bases; J trimming: 4 bases; junction bases outside the gene matches: 8. The CDR3 runs 14 residues. The CDR3 sequence is CASWRQGQNQPQHF. CDR3 DNA sequence: TGTGCCAGTTGGAGACAGGGACAAAATCAGCCCCAGCATTTT. Drawing the rest from reference TRBV19 and TRBJ1-5, the complete variable domain is DGGITQSPKYLFRKEGQNVTLSCEQNLNHDAMYWYRQDPGQGLRLIYYSQIVNDFQKGDIAEGYSVSREKKESFPLTVTSAQKNPTAFYLCASWRQGQNQPQHFGDGTRLSIL.

The rearrangement joins TRBV29-1 to TRBJ1-1, with TRBD1 matching over 8 bases. From germline, CDR1 is SQVTM and CDR2 ANQGSEA. Germline trimming cut 6 bases from V and 5 bases from J; bases unmatched to any gene: 8. There are 13 residues in the CDR3. In DNA, the CDR3 is TGCAGCGTGGCCGGGACAGGCTGGACTGAAGCTTTCTTT. It codes for CSVAGTGWTEAFF.

This clone was found a few times. Within the sample, other DNA sequences also encode this same CDR3. This sequence joins TRBV7-9 and TRBJ2-7, with 13 bases lining up with TRBD2. V dropped 5 bases and J dropped 4; count of bases not matched to a gene: 5. Looked up from germline, CDR1 is SEHNR and CDR2 is FQNEAQ (reference sequence). The CDR3 consists of 15 residues. CDR3 DNA: TGTGCCAGCAGCCCTGGGACTAGCGGGATTTACGAGCAGTACTTC. Residues: CASSPGTSGIYEQYF.

The chain links TRBV18 to TRBJ2-5, with a possible D match to TRBD2 (6 bases). With 4 bases removed from V and 2 bases from J, the gap between germline ends came to 20 bases. The CDR3 totals 17 residues. Per the germline V gene, CDR1 is KGHSH and CDR2 is LQKENI. Here the CDR3 reads CASSQQQEGPAQETQYF. CDR3 nucleotides: TGTGCCAGCTCACAACAACAGGAGGGCCCCGCTCAAGAGACCCAGTACTTC.

The chain links TRBV7-9 to TRBJ2-3, with a tentative D call TRBD2 (5 bases). CDR3 length: 13 amino acids. The ends were cut back, 8 bases at V and 3 bases at J, with 12 bases in the middle. The germline CDR1 and CDR2 sequences are SEHNR and FQNEAQ (reference sequence). The CDR3 nucleotides are TGTGCCAGCTCCGCCCCGGGGACAGATACGCAGTATTTT. Residues: CASSAPGTDTQYF. The full variable domain, rest sourced from reference TRBV7-9 and TRBJ2-3, is DTGVSQNPRHKITKRGQNVTFRCDPISEHNRLYWYRQTLGQGPEFLTYFQNEAQLEKSRLLSDRFSAERPKGSFSTLEIQRTEQGDSAMYLCASSAPGTDTQYFGPGTRLTVL.

This clone was detected once. V is TRBV19 and J is TRBJ1-2; 8 nucleotides match TRBD1. The germline CDR1 and CDR2 sequences are LNHDA and SQIVND (reference sequence). This CDR3 spans 12 amino acids. Losses at the gene ends were 11 bases for V and 7 bases for J; bases not matched to a gene: 9. The DNA of the CDR3 is TGTGCCTCCAGCAGGGGGCGAGGTGGCTACACCTTC. This gives the protein CASSRGRGGYTF.

This rearrangement joins TRBV14 to TRBJ1-4; D perhaps matches TRBD1 (6 bases). In germline, CDR1 is SGHDN, CDR2 FVKESK. The CDR3 is 12 amino acids. V was trimmed by 4 bases and J by 13 bases, leaving 13 bases between them. Here the CDR3 reads CASSPGGARLFF. CDR3 bases: TGTGCCAGCAGCCCGGGGGGCGCGAGACTGTTTTTT.

The V gene is TRBV5-1, the J gene TRBJ2-5, with 10 nucleotides matching TRBD2. The germline CDR1 and CDR2 sequences are SGHRS and YFSETQ. The CDR3 runs 16 residues. With 4 bases clipped from V and 6 bases from J, the junction kept 12 bases outside the gene matches. The CDR3 coding sequence is TGCGCCAGCAGCCCCCTTCTAGCGGGGGTCATAAAGACCCAGTACTTC. Translation: CASSPLLAGVIKTQYF.

This clone was counted a single time. V is TRBV12-3 or TRBV12-4 and J is TRBJ2-3; D gene ambiguous. Trimming removed 9 bases from V and 0 bases from J, with 10 bases in between. The CDR3 totals 13 residues. The CDR3 region is CASKTTSTDTQYF. CDR3 nucleotides: TGTGCCAGTAAGACAACTAGCACAGATACGCAGTATTTT.

This rearrangement joins TRBV4-1 to TRBJ1-4; 9 bases map to TRBD1. With 7 bases clipped from V and 8 bases from J, the junction kept 11 bases outside the gene matches. CDR1 and CDR2 from the germline V gene are MGHRA and YSYEKL. This CDR3 has 15 amino acids. The CDR3 coding sequence is TGCGCCAGCACAAAGCTACAGGGGGCGAAGGAAAAACTGTTTTTT. Translated: CASTKLQGAKEKLFF.

The chain couples TRBV28 to TRBJ2-1; 7 bases match TRBD1. CDR3 length: 17 amino acids. J lost 12 bases, V lost 1 base, and 18 bases had no gene match. Per the germline V gene, CDR1 is MDHEN and CDR2 is SYDVKM. The CDR3 DNA reads as TGTGCCAGCAGTTTATTGCGGACAGGTTCTACTACCTACCGGCAGTTCTTC. It codes for CASSLLRTGSTTYRQFF.

The V gene is TRBV7-9, the J gene TRBJ2-1; 7 nucleotides agree with TRBD2. V lost 10 bases and J lost 9; bases outside the gene matches: 12. Germline V gives CDR1 SEHNR, CDR2 FQNEAQ (reference sequence). The CDR3 has 13 amino acids. CDR3 sequence reads: CAIQAGRGREQFF. CDR3 DNA: TGTGCCATCCAAGCGGGACGCGGTCGTGAGCAGTTCTTC. Full variable domain (missing parts from reference TRBV7-9 and TRBJ2-1): DTGVSQNPRHKITKRGQNVTFRCDPISEHNRLYWYRQTLGQGPEFLTYFQNEAQLEKSRLLSDRFSAERPKGSFSTLEIQRTEQGDSAMYLCAIQAGRGREQFFGPGTRLTVL.